The 26 T cell receptor beta chains in this list originate from one sample, sequenced in a study of blood T cell repertoires in COVID-19 (dated by TCRdb to about 2020). The library was generated by the immunoSEQ multiplex PCR assay. Sourced from immuneACCESS, this table was stored by TCRdb with only in-frame sequences that have V and J called. A share of the clones is absent; for the studies checked, an unresolved V gene accounts for under half, and the remainder has no known explanation. This sample holds about 380,000 clones; more than 70% were observed only once. The ten largest account for around 1.3% of the sample. The specimen sequenced was PBMCs or T cells enriched from blood (not recorded which). All receptors come from a man younger than 40 who had recovered from COVID-19.

The gene calls are TRBV9 and TRBJ2-2; weak D call: TRBD1 (5 bases). Germline assignment: CDR1 SGDLS and CDR2 YYNGEE. V lost 1 base to trimming and J lost 2 bases, with 9 bases between them. The CDR3 extends over 15 amino acids. The CDR3 loop is CASSVSDTNTGELFF. CDR3 bases: TGTGCCAGCAGCGTATCGGACACCAACACCGGGGAGCTGTTTTTT.

This clone was picked up one time. This chain uses TRBV7-8 with TRBJ1-2; 9 bases map to TRBD1. This CDR3 contains 15 residues. V shed 5 bases and J 3 bases; nucleotides not matched to a gene: 7. Germline V gene sequence: CDR1 SGHVS, CDR2 FQNEAQ. The CDR3 protein is CASSPNRGQDYGYTF. The CDR3 coding sequence is TGTGCCAGCAGCCCCAACAGGGGGCAGGACTATGGCTACACCTTC.

The J gene is TRBJ1-1, the V gene TRBV30; D call uncertain. The V and J ends lost 3 bases and 0 bases respectively, with 11 bases between them. Germline assignment: CDR1 GTSNPN and CDR2 SVGIG (reference sequence). This CDR3 spans 14 amino acids. CDR3 residues: CAWSVPEMNTEAFF. The CDR3 coding sequence is TGTGCCTGGAGCGTCCCGGAGATGAACACTGAAGCTTTCTTT.

The rearrangement joins TRBV6-5 to TRBJ1-5; 10 nucleotides agree with TRBD1. Germline lookup yields CDR1 MNHEY and CDR2 SVGAGI. CDR3 size: 13 residues. Losses at the gene ends were 5 bases for V and 10 bases for J; bases not matched to a gene: 5. The CDR3 DNA is TGTGCCAGCAGTAGGGACAGGGGCTCTCCCCAGCATTTT. Protein: CASSRDRGSPQHF.

This chain links TRBV25-1 with TRBJ2-3; the match to TRBD1 covers 8 bases. V lost 5 bases and J lost 0; bases outside the gene matches: 1. From germline, CDR1 is MGHDK and CDR2 SYGVNS. This CDR3 contains 14 residues. Here the CDR3 reads CASSTGGSTDTQYF. As DNA, the CDR3 is TGTGCCAGCAGTACAGGGGGGAGCACAGATACGCAGTATTTT.

This rearrangement joins TRBV7-8 to TRBJ1-5; D might be TRBD1 (6 bases). The germline V gene has CDR1 SGHVS and CDR2 FQNEAQ. Trimming cost V 8 bases and J 8 bases, with 10 bases left between them. This CDR3 is built from 11 residues. CDR3 in DNA: TGTGCCAGCGGGTCAGGGGAGCCCCAGCATTTT. Translation gives CASGSGEPQHF.

The gene calls are TRBV30 and TRBJ2-1; 7 bases agree with TRBD2. The CDR3 has 15 amino acids. J gave up 6 bases and V 0 bases, and 8 bases lay outside the gene matches. Germline V gene sequence: CDR1 GTSNPN, CDR2 SVGIG (reference sequence). The CDR3 DNA reads as TGTGCCTGGAGTGTGGGGACTAATCGGGGCAATGAGCAGTTCTTC. Its protein product is CAWSVGTNRGNEQFF.

The chain recombines TRBV4-1 with TRBJ1-6; 12 bases map to TRBD1. The CDR3 loop spans 16 amino acids. Germline CDR1 reads MGHRA; CDR2 reads YSYEKL. Trimming cost V 6 bases and J 6 bases; bases outside gene matches: 6. The CDR3 sequence: CASSPGQGAFNSPLHF. In DNA form, the CDR3 reads TGCGCCAGCAGTCCGGGACAGGGGGCTTTTAATTCACCCCTCCACTTT.

This clone was seen a single time. The chain combines TRBV5-8 with TRBJ2-2; 9 positions agree with TRBD1. This CDR3 comprises 17 residues. After removal of 0 bases from V and 6 bases from J, the junction contained 9 bases not matched to a gene. From germline, CDR1 is SGHTS and CDR2 YDEGEE. The CDR3 loop is CASSLEFGTGLPGELFF. The DNA of the CDR3 is TGTGCCAGCAGCTTGGAATTCGGGACAGGGCTCCCCGGGGAGCTGTTTTTT.

This clone was detected a few times. This sequence joins TRBV19 and TRBJ2-1; TRBD1 might be the D (6 bases). V was cut by 0 bases and J by 6 bases, with 6 bases left in between. Germline lookup yields CDR1 LNHDA and CDR2 SQIVND (reference sequence). The CDR3 has 13 residues. Here the CDR3 reads CASSIEGGNEQFF. Here the CDR3 DNA reads TGTGCCAGTAGTATAGAAGGGGGCAATGAGCAGTTCTTC.

V and J are TRBV2 and TRBJ2-7; D is perhaps TRBD2 (5 bases). The CDR3 is 14 residues long. V was clipped by 4 bases and J by 3 bases, with 13 bases between them. Germline-derived CDR1 and CDR2 are SNHLY and FYNNEI. CDR3 region: CASSAGVVYYEQYF. CDR3 nucleotide sequence: TGTGCCAGCAGTGCCGGGGTTGTGTACTACGAGCAGTACTTC.

This clone turned up a few times. V usage is TRBV6-5 and J usage is TRBJ2-7, with TRBD2 as a possible D gene (6 bases). Germline loops: CDR1 MNHEY, CDR2 SVGAGI. The CDR3 sequence is 11 residues long. V was trimmed by 2 bases and J by 8 bases, leaving 7 bases between them. The CDR3 is CASSYAGKQYF. The CDR3 DNA is TGTGCCAGCAGTTACGCGGGAAAGCAGTACTTC.

This rearrangement joins TRBV19 to TRBJ1-2; D might be TRBD1 (5 bases). The CDR3 covers 12 residues. CDR1 is LNHDA, CDR2 SQIVND, per germline (reference sequence). V dropped 5 bases and J dropped 8 bases, with 12 bases sitting between them. The CDR3 reads CASSSDSGGYTF. The CDR3 DNA is TGTGCCAGTAGTTCTGACAGCGGGGGCTACACCTTC.

This clone was seen only once. Written as DNA, the CDR3 is TGTGCCAGTAGTATAAGGGACAGGGAGACTGAGCAGTTCTTC. Translated, it gives CASSIRDRETEQFF. The chain links TRBV19 to TRBJ2-1, with 9 bases that match TRBD1. Trimming at V came to 2 bases and at J to 9 bases, leaving 5 bases not matched to a gene. This CDR3 region has 14 residues. Germline CDR1 is LNHDA and CDR2 is SQIVND (reference sequence).

This chain connects TRBV9 to TRBJ2-5; 8 nucleotides line up with TRBD2. This CDR3 is built from 16 residues. The trim removed 4 bases at V and 2 bases at J, leaving 10 bases unmatched. CDR1 SGDLS and CDR2 YYNGEE come from the germline V gene. The CDR3 loop is CASSLSPAGGQETQYF. The CDR3 nucleotides read TGTGCCAGCAGCCTAAGTCCCGCGGGGGGTCAAGAGACCCAGTACTTC.

As regards this clone: Other DNA sequences in this specimen translate into the identical CDR3. The chain recombines TRBV5-4 with TRBJ2-7, with 9 bases matching TRBD1. The V gene end was trimmed by 3 bases and the J gene end by 3 bases; junction bases not matched to a gene: 1. Per germline, CDR1 SGHNT and CDR2 YYREEE (reference sequence). The CDR3 totals 13 residues. CDR3 nucleotides: TGTGCCAGCAGCTCGGGACAGGGCTACGAGCAGTACTTC. This codes for CASSSGQGYEQYF.

This clone was seen only a few times. The chain links TRBV7-9 to TRBJ1-6; 10 bases fit TRBD1. J gave up 5 bases and V 3 bases, and 4 bases lay outside the gene matches. The CDR3 is made up of 16 amino acids. Germline CDR1 reads SEHNR; CDR2 reads FQNEAQ (reference sequence). CDR3 sequence: CASSLTGGADNSPLHF. The DNA of the CDR3 is TGTGCCAGCAGCTTGACAGGGGGCGCGGATAATTCACCCCTCCACTTT.

In this sample, this clone turned up once. This chain links TRBV7-9 with TRBJ2-7; D is possibly TRBD2 (6 bases). Germline-derived CDR1 and CDR2 are SEHNR and FQNEAQ (reference sequence). Trimming stripped 2 bases from V and 5 bases from J, with 10 bases between. The CDR3 length is 13 residues. This CDR3 reads CASSLMSGDEQYF. The CDR3 bases are TGTGCCAGCAGCTTAATGTCGGGGGACGAGCAGTACTTC.

The gene calls are TRBV2 and TRBJ1-2; no clear D gene. Germline V gene data show CDR1 as SNHLY and CDR2 as FYNNEI. The V gene lost 5 bases and the J gene lost 6 bases, with 16 bases spanning the gap. This CDR3 has 14 amino acids. The CDR3 DNA follows: TGTGCCAGCAGTCCACAGATTACTCCCAATGGCTACACCTTC. Its protein is CASSPQITPNGYTF.

The chain combines TRBV4-2 with TRBJ2-2; TRBD1 matches at 8 bases. The CDR3 is 14 amino acids. J lost 7 bases, V lost 4 bases, and 5 bases had no gene match. The germline CDR1 and CDR2 sequences are LGHNA and YNFKEQ. CDR3 in DNA: TGTGCCAGCAGCCCCACGACAGGGGTCGGGGAGCTGTTTTTT. Residues: CASSPTTGVGELFF.

The V call is TRBV4-2, the J call TRBJ2-3; 12 nucleotides agree with TRBD2. CDR3 length: 15 residues. The J segment lost 4 bases and the V segment lost 4 bases, leaving 3 bases of the junction unmatched. Germline CDR1 is LGHNA and CDR2 is YNFKEQ. The CDR3, as DNA: TGTGCCAGCAGCCCTAGCGGGGGGGCCCCAGATACGCAGTATTTT. It codes for CASSPSGGAPDTQYF.

The V call is TRBV11-2, the J call TRBJ2-5, with D maybe TRBD2 (6 bases). The CDR3 loop spans 16 amino acids. The V and J ends lost 1 base and 5 bases respectively, with 17 bases between them. Germline V gene data show CDR1 as SGHAT and CDR2 as FQNNGV. CDR3 bases: TGTGCCAGCAGCTTAGCCGGGGTAGGACGGGGGGAGACCCAGTACTTC. This sequence encodes CASSLAGVGRGETQYF.

This sequence joins TRBV19 and TRBJ1-4; D remains ambiguous. Germline lookup yields CDR1 LNHDA and CDR2 SQIVND (reference sequence). The CDR3 has 15 amino acids. Deletions cut 4 bases from V and 4 bases from J, with 13 bases between. The CDR3 reads CASSTSGANNEKLFF. CDR3 nucleotides: TGTGCCAGTAGTACTTCGGGAGCAAATAATGAAAAACTGTTTTTT.

The sample holds a few counts of this clone. This chain uses TRBV2 with TRBJ1-6, with TRBD1 matching 9 bases. CDR3 size: 15 residues. Germline assignment: CDR1 SNHLY and CDR2 FYNNEI. J lost 5 bases, V lost 8 bases, and 7 bases had no gene match. CDR3 loop: CASGSQGADNSPLHF. CDR3 sequence (DNA): TGTGCCAGCGGATCACAGGGGGCGGATAATTCACCCCTCCACTTT.

The chain couples TRBV7-8 to TRBJ1-1; TRBD1 matches 7 bases. The CDR3 is made up of 16 amino acids. The J segment lost 2 bases and the V segment lost 4 bases, leaving 10 bases of the junction unmatched. In germline, CDR1 is SGHVS, CDR2 FQNEAQ. CDR3 DNA: TGTGCCAGCAGCTCTCAGGGGGTGGGTGGTAACACTGAAGCTTTCTTT. It translates to CASSSQGVGGNTEAFF. Based on the CDR3 plus reference TRBV7-8 and TRBJ1-1, the full variable domain is GAGVSQSPRYKVAKRGQDVALRCDPISGHVSLFWYQQALGQGPEFLTYFQNEAQLDKSGLPSDRFFAERPEGSVSTLKIQRTQQEDSAVYLCASSSQGVGGNTEAFFGQGTRLTVV.

This chain connects TRBV2 to TRBJ1-6; D ambiguous. Trimming removed 3 bases from V and 4 bases from J, with 10 bases in between. CDR3 length: 15 residues. In germline, CDR1 is SNHLY, CDR2 FYNNEI. The CDR3 loop is CASSETKLYNSPLHF. The CDR3 DNA follows: TGTGCCAGCAGTGAGACAAAGCTTTATAATTCACCCCTCCACTTT.